One and the same sample provided the 28 T cell receptor beta chains below, sequenced in a study of T cells after yellow fever vaccination. Via MiXCR, TCRdb re-called the 5' RACE reads, giving one row per CDR3 protein. The sample yields hundreds of thousands of distinct CDR3 sequences, approximately 19% seen once. Sample: PBMCs, taken before the yellow fever booster vaccination. These TCRs come from a man between 18 and 29 years old who received the YFV17D yellow fever vaccine.

The CDR3 loop is CASSQEEERSTDTQYF. The CDR3 DNA sequence: TGCGCCAGCAGCCAAGAGGAGGAGCGCTCAACAGATACGCAGTATTTT. This chain uses TRBV4-1 with TRBJ2-3, with a tentative D call TRBD2 (5 bases). Deletions cut 0 bases from V and 3 bases from J, with 13 bases between. The CDR3 totals 16 residues. Looked up from germline, CDR1 is MGHRA and CDR2 is YSYEKL.

This clonotype came up a few times. This chain links TRBV7-7 with TRBJ2-3; weak D call: TRBD1 (6 bases). The CDR3 has 14 residues. V dropped 5 bases and J dropped 2 bases, with 11 bases sitting between them. Per germline, CDR1 SSHAT and CDR2 FNYEAQ (reference sequence). In DNA form, the CDR3 reads TGTGCCAGCAGCCGCGGACAGTACACAGATACGCAGTATTTT. Translated, it gives CASSRGQYTDTQYF.

This clonotype was seen only a few times. The chain combines TRBV4-1 with TRBJ2-3; TRBD2 aligns across 10 bases. The CDR3 is made up of 16 amino acids. Germline V gene data show CDR1 as MGHRA and CDR2 as YSYEKL. V shed 10 bases and J 4 bases; nucleotides not matched to a gene: 14. In DNA, the CDR3 is TGCGCCAACACGGTATTAAGCGGGGGGGAGGCAGATACGCAGTATTTT. Its translation: CANTVLSGGEADTQYF.

This chain joins TRBV4-3 and TRBJ1-2; a weak D match, TRBD1 (5 bases). This CDR3 contains 15 residues. Trimming stripped 0 bases from V and 4 bases from J, with 12 bases between. The germline V gene encodes CDR1 LGHNA and CDR2 YSLEER. In DNA form, the CDR3 reads TGCGCCAGCAGCCAAGAGGAGGGGTCTTTCTATGGCTACACCTTC. It specifies CASSQEEGSFYGYTF.

There are a few counts of this clonotype. This rearrangement joins TRBV9 to TRBJ1-1; no firm D call. CDR1 is SGDLS, CDR2 YYNGEE, per germline. The CDR3 is 13 residues long. Trimming took off 3 bases at V and 1 base at J, with 7 bases between the two ends. The CDR3 reads CASSATENTEAFF. The CDR3 DNA is TGTGCCAGCAGCGCGACCGAGAACACTGAAGCTTTCTTT.

This clonotype was observed many times. CDR3 nucleotide sequence: TGTGCCAGCAGTCCCCGGACAGGGCCAAGTCAGGGTGAAGCTTTCTTT. This encodes CASSPRTGPSQGEAFF. The chain couples TRBV6-2 or TRBV6-3 to TRBJ1-1; TRBD1 matches 8 bases. The V gene's germline CDR1 is MNHEY and CDR2 SVGEGT. With V trimmed by 5 bases and J by 7 bases, 15 bases remained unmatched. The CDR3 extends over 16 amino acids.

This clonotype was seen a handful of times. The chain joins TRBV11-2 to TRBJ2-2, with 7 bases aligning to TRBD2. The ends lost 2 bases at V and 3 bases at J; junction bases unmatched: 6. CDR1 is SGHAT, CDR2 FQNNGV, per germline. This CDR3 has 16 residues. The CDR3 sequence is CASSLTPGRDTGELFF. The CDR3, as DNA: TGTGCCAGCAGCTTAACCCCGGGGAGGGACACCGGGGAGCTGTTTTTT.

This clonotype was seen only a few times. The gene calls are TRBV5-6 and TRBJ2-5; D is possibly TRBD2 (5 bases). V was trimmed by 4 bases and J by 1 base, leaving 8 bases between them. Germline CDR1 reads SGHDT; CDR2 reads YYEEEE. The CDR3 covers 13 residues. The CDR3 DNA sequence: TGTGCCAGCAGCACGGGGATCCAAGAGACCCAGTACTTC. Its translation is CASSTGIQETQYF.

This clonotype turned up a few times. The V and J genes are TRBV19 and TRBJ2-6, with D hard to call. Trimming removed 6 bases from V and 10 bases from J, with 16 bases in between. CDR3 size: 14 residues. The germline V gene encodes CDR1 LNHDA and CDR2 SQIVND (reference sequence). The CDR3 bases are TGTGCCAGTAGATCCGAAGGATCCGGAAACGTCCTGACTTTC. It encodes CASRSEGSGNVLTF.

This clonotype was picked up many times. The V call is TRBV6-2 or TRBV6-3, the J call TRBJ2-5; possible D gene TRBD2, 5 bases. Per the germline V gene, CDR1 is MNHEY and CDR2 is SVGEGT. Trimming took off 5 bases at V and 3 bases at J, with 7 bases between the two ends. This CDR3 contains 12 residues. CDR3 sequence: CASSAGEETQYF. CDR3 DNA: TGTGCCAGCAGTGCGGGTGAAGAGACCCAGTACTTC.

This clonotype occurred a few times. The chain recombines TRBV11-1 with TRBJ2-2, with 13 bases identical to TRBD2. The CDR3 runs 16 residues. V trimming: 8 bases; J trimming: 0 bases; junction bases outside the gene matches: 3. CDR1 is SGHAT, CDR2 FQDESV, per germline (reference sequence). CDR3 nucleotide sequence: TGTGCCAGCGGACTAGCGGGGGTTACGAACACCGGGGAGCTGTTTTTT. This translates into CASGLAGVTNTGELFF.

The table lists this clonotype with a few counts. This sequence joins TRBV5-1 and TRBJ1-6, with D possibly TRBD1 on 5 matching bases. Germline assignment: CDR1 SGHRS and CDR2 YFSETQ. The CDR3 loop spans 15 amino acids. V lost 4 bases and J 7 bases, leaving 15 bases between the germline ends. CDR3 nucleotides: TGCGCCAGCAGCGGGGGACCGTTCGGAAATTCACCCCTCCACTTT. Translated, it gives CASSGGPFGNSPLHF. Complete variable domain (other parts from reference TRBV5-1 and TRBJ1-6): KAGVTQTPRYLIKTRGQQVTLSCSPISGHRSVSWYQQTPGQGLQFLFEYFSETQRNKGNFPGRFSGRQFSNSRSEMNVSTLELGDSALYLCASSGGPFGNSPLHFGNGTRLTVT.

The V call is TRBV29-1, the J call TRBJ1-5; D gene ambiguous. This CDR3 is 13 amino acids long. The germline V gene has CDR1 SQVTM and CDR2 ANQGSEA. The V and J ends lost 8 bases and 5 bases respectively, with 16 bases between them. CDR3 bases: TGCAGCATTCGGGCCCAGCGGGATCAGCCCCAGCATTTT. Protein: CSIRAQRDQPQHF.

The CDR3 DNA is TGTGCCACCATCCCCAAGCTAGCGGCCTCAGATACGCAGTATTTT. Residues: CATIPKLAASDTQYF. This chain joins TRBV12-3 or TRBV12-4 and TRBJ2-3; 7 bases are a match to TRBD2. CDR3 length equals 15 residues. With V trimmed by 10 bases and J by 4 bases, 14 bases remained unmatched.

This clonotype was counted between two and nine times. V and J are TRBV7-2 and TRBJ2-5, with D perhaps matching TRBD2 (6 bases). This CDR3 is built from 17 residues. V was clipped by 1 base and J by 7 bases, with 22 bases between them. Germline V gives CDR1 SGHTA, CDR2 FQGNSA. CDR3 sequence (DNA): TGTGCCAGCAGCTTAGGCGGGATGACGGGGCGGAGCGGGACCCAGTACTTC. Its protein is CASSLGGMTGRSGTQYF. The variable domain in full, with the rest retrieved from reference TRBV7-2 and TRBJ2-5, is GAGVSQSPSNKVTEKGKDVELRCDPISGHTALYWYRQSLGQGLEFLIYFQGNSAPDKSGLPSDRFSAERTGGSVSTLTIQRTQQEDSAVYLCASSLGGMTGRSGTQYFGPGTRLLVL.

This clonotype appeared many times. The chain combines TRBV4-3 with TRBJ2-7; no reliable D call. The CDR3 totals 15 residues. V lost 2 bases, J lost 2 bases, and 13 bases lay in between. In germline, CDR1 is LGHNA, CDR2 YSLEER. CDR3 sequence (DNA): TGCGCCAGCAGCCAAACAACGGCTCCAACCTACGAGCAGTACTTC. Translated, it gives CASSQTTAPTYEQYF.

This clonotype turned up a few times. The V call is TRBV4-1, the J call TRBJ1-1; D might be TRBD1 (5 bases). The CDR3 has 18 residues. Germline CDR1 MGHRA, CDR2 YSYEKL. Deletions cut 3 bases from V and 10 bases from J, with 30 bases between. CDR3 sequence: CASSQDVRLRDSKAGAFF. DNA for the CDR3: TGCGCCAGCAGCCAGGATGTAAGACTCCGGGACTCCAAGGCGGGAGCTTTCTTT.

This clonotype has more than one count but fewer than ten. V and J are TRBV4-3 and TRBJ2-1, with D unresolved. Per germline, CDR1 LGHNA and CDR2 YSLEER. The CDR3 contains 13 residues. V shed 1 base and J shed 13 bases, with 14 bases lying between them. The CDR3 DNA reads TGCGCCAGCAGCCAAGGGACCACACTCCGTCAGTTCTTC. It specifies CASSQGTTLRQFF.

A few counts support this clonotype. J is TRBJ2-1 and V is TRBV7-3; D assignment may be TRBD1 or TRBD2 (5 bases each). V was trimmed by 5 bases and J by 5 bases, leaving 10 bases between them. This CDR3 is 13 amino acids long. Germline CDR1 and CDR2: SGHTA and FQGTGA. CDR3 sequence (DNA): TGTGCCAGCAGCGGGGGAGATGACAATGAGCAGTTCTTC. Amino acids: CASSGGDDNEQFF.

In its sample, this clonotype was seen a few times. The chain uses TRBV18 and TRBJ2-5, with D hard to call. The CDR3 extends over 12 amino acids. Germline loops: CDR1 KGHSH, CDR2 LQKENI. Trimming shortened V by 3 bases and J by 5 bases, and 7 bases separated the two germline ends. CDR3 residues: CASSPFGETQYF. Here the CDR3 DNA reads TGTGCCAGCTCACCCTTTGGGGAGACCCAGTACTTC. Complete variable domain (other parts from reference TRBV18 and TRBJ2-5): NAGVMQNPRHLVRRRGQEARLRCSPMKGHSHVYWYRQLPEEGLKFMVYLQKENIIDESGMPKERFSAEFPKEGPSILRIQQVVRGDSAAYFCASSPFGETQYFGPGTRLLVL.

This sequence joins TRBV4-3 and TRBJ2-3; 10 bases line up with TRBD2. Germline values: CDR1 LGHNA, CDR2 YSLEER. The J segment lost 1 base and the V segment lost 4 bases, leaving 8 bases of the junction unmatched. This CDR3 is 17 amino acids long. The CDR3 region has the DNA TGCGCCAGCAGCCCCTCTAGCGGGGGATTTGGCACAGATACGCAGTATTTT. This sequence encodes CASSPSSGGFGTDTQYF.

The V call is TRBV6-2 or TRBV6-3, the J call TRBJ1-5, with a weak D call TRBD1 (5 bases). Germline CDR1 and CDR2: MNHEY and SVGEGT. CDR3 size: 18 residues. V gave up 2 bases and J gave up 1 base, with 18 bases separating them. CDR3 sequence: CASSYPQGTPRSNQPQHF. The CDR3, as DNA: TGTGCCAGCAGTTACCCGCAGGGTACCCCTAGGAGCAATCAGCCCCAGCATTTT.

This chain uses TRBV2 with TRBJ1-2; maybe TRBD1 (5 bases). V lost 6 bases and J 4 bases, leaving 12 bases between the germline ends. Germline lookup yields CDR1 SNHLY and CDR2 FYNNEI. This CDR3 has 13 residues. CDR3 sequence: CASSGGVLYGYTF. CDR3 sequence (DNA): TGTGCCAGCAGCGGGGGGGTACTCTATGGCTACACCTTC.

The table lists this clonotype with a few counts. The genes are TRBV9 and TRBJ2-5, with TRBD2 matching 10 bases. This CDR3 is 14 amino acids long. Germline CDR1 SGDLS, CDR2 YYNGEE. V trimming: 4 bases; J trimming: 5 bases; junction bases outside the gene matches: 5. This CDR3 is CASSSSGGAETQYF. The CDR3 DNA follows: TGTGCCAGCAGCTCCAGCGGGGGGGCTGAGACCCAGTACTTC.

This clonotype was seen repeatedly, ten times or more. The V call is TRBV20-1, the J call TRBJ2-3, with no clear D. The CDR3 is made up of 10 amino acids. V was pared by 3 bases and J by 6 bases, with 4 bases between. Germline V gene lookup returns CDR1 DFQATT and CDR2 SNEGSKA (reference sequence). CDR3 amino acids: CSARVDTQYF. The CDR3 DNA reads as TGCAGTGCTAGGGTTGATACGCAGTATTTT.

The chain is built from TRBV5-1 and TRBJ2-1; 10 positions match TRBD2. Germline trimming cut 1 base from V and 5 bases from J; bases unmatched to any gene: 6. CDR1 is SGHRS and CDR2 is YFSETQ in the germline V gene. This CDR3 spans 16 amino acids. In nucleotides, the CDR3 is TGCGCCAGCAGCTTGATCCCTAGCGGGGGCCACAATGAGCAGTTCTTC. Translating it yields CASSLIPSGGHNEQFF.

This clonotype has a count of ten or more. The CDR3 protein is CASKSGTKSGELFF. The CDR3 nucleotides are TGCGCCAGCAAGTCCGGGACCAAGAGCGGGGAGCTGTTTTTT. The V gene is TRBV4-1, the J gene TRBJ2-2; possibly TRBD1 or TRBD2 for D (5 bases each). The CDR3 contains 14 residues. Trimming stripped 7 bases from V and 7 bases from J, with 16 bases between. CDR1 is MGHRA, CDR2 YSYEKL, per germline.

This clonotype has a handful of counts. The chain employs TRBV15 and TRBJ2-3; D possibly corresponds to TRBD1 (7 bases). From germline, CDR1 is LNHNV and CDR2 YYDKDF (reference sequence). The CDR3 has 14 residues. V lost 4 bases and J 4 bases, leaving 12 bases between the germline ends. This chain's CDR3 is CATSKVRGADTQYF. In DNA, the CDR3 is TGTGCCACCAGCAAAGTCAGGGGGGCAGATACGCAGTATTTT.